Listed below are T cell receptor beta chains from one sample, sequenced in a study of T cell responses to AZD1222 COVID-19 vaccine. TCRdb keeps only in-frame clones here, not all; method: immunoSEQ multiplex PCR. The data show about 150,000 clones, over 85% seen once. The input for sequencing was peripheral blood, taken on day 0 of AZD1222 vaccination. All receptors derive from an adult in good health. The CDR3 runs from the conserved cysteine through the conserved F or W. The order of the fields is V gene, D gene, clone size, J gene, CDR3 protein, CDR3 DNA. D genes are given only for firm matches. Size is omitted from some rows. Given values are once, few, many or a class for expanded clones.

TRBV5-1	.	.	TRBJ1-2	CASSLGGGSYGYTF	TGCGCCAGCAGCTTGGGTGGAGGGTCCTATGGCTACACCTTC
TRBV27	TRBD2	.	TRBJ2-3	CASSFQGLAGFTDTQYF	TGTGCCAGCAGTTTCCAAGGACTAGCGGGGTTCACAGATACGCAGTATTTT
TRBV3-1/TRBV3-2	TRBD1	once	TRBJ2-7	CASSQDRTYEQYF	TGTGCCAGCAGCCAGGACAGGACCTACGAGCAGTACTTC
TRBV5-1	TRBD2	.	TRBJ2-1	CASSLLSGIGGEQFF	TGCGCCAGCAGCCTCCTTAGCGGGATTGGCGGTGAGCAGTTCTTC
TRBV29-1	.	.	TRBJ1-6	CSVVLGGAGSPLHF	TGCAGCGTTGTGTTAGGGGGAGCGGGCTCACCCCTCCACTTT
TRBV5-1	TRBD1	.	TRBJ2-5	CASSGQGQETQYF	TGCGCCAGCAGCGGACAGGGGCAAGAGACCCAGTACTTC
TRBV27	TRBD2	.	TRBJ2-2	CASRKGIAGGQTGELFF	TGTGCCAGCAGAAAAGGGATAGCGGGAGGGCAGACCGGGGAGCTGTTTTTT
TRBV7-8	TRBD2	.	TRBJ2-1	CASSPGLAGGIYNEQFF	TGTGCCAGCAGCCCAGGGCTAGCGGGGGGAATTTACAATGAGCAGTTCTTC
TRBV6-2/TRBV6-3	.	.	TRBJ2-1	CASSLPRANEQFF	TGTGCCAGCAGTTTACCGAGGGCAAATGAGCAGTTCTTC
TRBV11-2	.	.	TRBJ2-3	CASSLYGRNTDTQYF	TGTGCCAGCAGCTTGTATGGGAGGAACACAGATACGCAGTATTTT
TRBV11-3	.	.	TRBJ2-1	CASSSRGSTYNEQFF	TGTGCCAGCAGCTCACGGGGGTCCACCTACAATGAGCAGTTCTTC
TRBV5-1	.	many	TRBJ2-7	CASSPGPDSVEQYF	TGCGCCAGCAGCCCGGGACCCGATAGCGTCGAGCAGTACTTC
TRBV23-1	.	.	TRBJ1-4	CASSRGRATEANEKLFF	TGCGCCAGCAGTCGGGGCAGGGCAACGGAGGCTAATGAAAAACTGTTTTTT
TRBV11-3	.	.	TRBJ2-2	CASSSTANTGELFF	TGTGCCAGCAGCTCTACAGCGAACACCGGGGAGCTGTTTTTT
TRBV4-1	.	.	TRBJ2-1	CASSQGLGMSYNEQFF	TGCGCCAGCAGCCAAGGTCTGGGGATGTCCTACAATGAGCAGTTCTTC
TRBV18	TRBD2	.	TRBJ2-7	CASSPRSSGLAGVSYEQYF	TGTGCCAGCTCACCAAGGTCGTCGGGACTAGCGGGGGTTAGCTACGAGCAGTACTTC
TRBV6-5	.	once	TRBJ2-7	CASSYTRRSYEQYF	TGTGCCAGCAGTTACACCCGTAGGTCCTACGAGCAGTACTTC
TRBV5-1	.	.	TRBJ2-4	CASSLEGGNIQYF	TGCGCCAGCAGCTTGGAGGGCGGGAACATTCAGTACTTC
TRBV28	.	.	TRBJ1-2	CASSFVSGSSYTF	TGTGCCAGCAGTTTCGTTTCAGGGTCTAGCTACACCTTC
TRBV7-2	.	.	TRBJ2-5	CASSLLSGTGSGTQYF	TGTGCCAGCAGCTTACTGTCGGGGACGGGCTCGGGGACCCAGTACTTC
TRBV3-1/TRBV3-2	TRBD1	.	TRBJ1-2	CASSQDWDRNNGYTF	TGTGCCAGCAGCCAAGATTGGGACAGAAACAATGGCTACACCTTC
TRBV7-3	TRBD2	.	TRBJ2-6	CASSLTGRAGGISGANVLTF	TGTGCCAGCAGCTTAACGGGGCGGGCGGGAGGTATCTCTGGGGCCAACGTCCTGACTTTC
TRBV15	TRBD1	.	TRBJ1-5	CATSATWGDRGDQPQHF	TGTGCCACCAGCGCAACCTGGGGTGACAGGGGGGATCAGCCCCAGCATTTT
TRBV19	TRBD1	.	TRBJ1-1	CASSIVGTGVEAFF	TGTGCCAGTAGTATAGTAGGGACAGGGGTTGAAGCTTTCTTT
TRBV6-2/TRBV6-3	.	.	TRBJ2-6	CASSRPTEGAGANVLTF	TGTGCCAGCAGTAGACCGACGGAGGGGGCTGGGGCCAACGTCCTGACTTTC
TRBV24-1	TRBD1	.	TRBJ1-4	CATSDTGTGSEKLFF	TGTGCCACCAGTGACACCGGGACAGGGAGTGAAAAACTGTTTTTT
TRBV3-1/TRBV3-2	.	once	TRBJ2-3	CASTNLSPGDTQYF	TGTGCCAGTACCAATTTATCCCCCGGAGATACGCAGTATTTT
TRBV24-1	.	.	TRBJ2-5	CATSDRKTGQVGETQYF	TGTGCCACCAGTGACCGAAAGACAGGACAAGTTGGGGAGACCCAGTACTTC
TRBV7-9	TRBD1	.	TRBJ1-2	CASSRDRGLYGYTF	TGTGCCAGCAGCAGGGACAGGGGCCTGTATGGCTACACCTTC
TRBV28	.	.	TRBJ1-4	CASKSGNEKLFF	TGTGCCAGCAAATCCGGTAATGAAAAACTGTTTTTT
TRBV2	.	.	TRBJ1-2	CASSGLGNYGYTF	TGTGCCAGCAGTGGACTGGGGAACTATGGCTACACCTTC
TRBV7-3	.	.	TRBJ2-3	CASSLDPVATDTQYF	TGTGCCAGCAGCTTAGACCCCGTCGCCACAGATACGCAGTATTTT
TRBV12-3/TRBV12-4	TRBD1	.	TRBJ1-2	CASREAGTGDYTF	TGTGCCAGCAGGGAAGCCGGGACAGGGGACTACACCTTC
TRBV9	.	.	TRBJ1-5	CASSRDGDQPQHF	TGTGCCAGCAGCCGGGACGGAGATCAGCCCCAGCATTTT
TRBV19	.	many	TRBJ1-5	CASSIPGAGNQPQHF	TGTGCCAGTAGTATCCCAGGGGCTGGTAATCAGCCCCAGCATTTT
TRBV30	.	.	TRBJ1-6	CAWSIDSPLHF	TGTGCCTGGAGTATAGATTCACCCCTCCACTTT
TRBV5-4	.	.	TRBJ2-7	CASSFGSYEQYF	TGTGCCAGCAGCTTCGGCTCCTACGAGCAGTACTTC
TRBV27	.	.	TRBJ1-5	CASRGRVYQPQHF	TGTGCCAGCAGGGGCAGGGTCTATCAGCCCCAGCATTTT
TRBV2	.	.	TRBJ1-1	CASRSGLNTEAFF	TGTGCCAGCAGATCGGGACTGAACACTGAAGCTTTCTTT
TRBV4-3	.	.	TRBJ1-2	CASSQRPGLYGYTF	TGCGCCAGCAGCCAAAGACCGGGACTCTATGGCTACACCTTC
TRBV7-3	.	.	TRBJ2-2	CASSSQYTGELFF	TGTGCCAGCAGCTCACAGTACACCGGGGAGCTGTTTTTT
TRBV18	.	.	TRBJ2-5	CASSGRRSEVGETQYF	TGTGCCAGCTCAGGGAGGCGGAGCGAGGTCGGGGAGACCCAGTACTTC
TRBV7-3	.	.	TRBJ2-6	CASSLLGNSGANVLTF	TGTGCCAGCAGCTTATTGGGGAACTCTGGGGCCAACGTCCTGACTTTC
TRBV28	.	.	TRBJ1-2	CASTATGTNYGYTF	TGTGCCAGCACCGCTACAGGGACGAACTATGGCTACACCTTC
TRBV11-2	.	.	TRBJ2-3	CASSPRGASTDTQYF	TGTGCCAGCAGCCCTCGCGGGGCAAGCACAGATACGCAGTATTTT
TRBV19	.	.	TRBJ1-2	CASSIDFRGLYGYTF	TGTGCCAGTAGTATAGATTTCCGGGGCCTTTATGGCTACACCTTC
TRBV2	TRBD2	.	TRBJ2-7	CASGTSGDYEQYF	TGTGCCAGCGGGACTAGCGGGGATTACGAGCAGTACTTC